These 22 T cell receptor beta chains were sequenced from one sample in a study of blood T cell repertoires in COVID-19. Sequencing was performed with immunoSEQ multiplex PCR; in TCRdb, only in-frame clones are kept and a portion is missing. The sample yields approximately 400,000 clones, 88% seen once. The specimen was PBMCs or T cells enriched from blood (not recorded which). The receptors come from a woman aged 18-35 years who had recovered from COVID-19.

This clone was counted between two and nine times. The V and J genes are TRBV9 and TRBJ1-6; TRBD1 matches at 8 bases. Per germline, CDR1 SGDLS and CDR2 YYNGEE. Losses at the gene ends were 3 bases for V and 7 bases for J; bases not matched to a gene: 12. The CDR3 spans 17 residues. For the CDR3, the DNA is TGTGCCAGCAGCGCAACCCCCGGACAGGGTCTGAATTCACCCCTCCACTTT. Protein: CASSATPGQGLNSPLHF.

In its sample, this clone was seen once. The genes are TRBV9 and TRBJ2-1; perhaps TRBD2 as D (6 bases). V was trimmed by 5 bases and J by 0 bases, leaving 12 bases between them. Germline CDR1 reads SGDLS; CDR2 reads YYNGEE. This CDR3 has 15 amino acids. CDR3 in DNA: TGTGCCAGCAGTTTTGCCGGGGGCTCCTACAATGAGCAGTTCTTC. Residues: CASSFAGGSYNEQFF.

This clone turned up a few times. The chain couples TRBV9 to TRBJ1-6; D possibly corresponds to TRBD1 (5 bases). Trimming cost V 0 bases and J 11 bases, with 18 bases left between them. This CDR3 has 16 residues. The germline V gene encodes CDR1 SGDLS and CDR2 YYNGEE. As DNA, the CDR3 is TGTGCCAGCAGCGTAGAGGCAGGGCCGATGGATGCACCCCTCCACTTT. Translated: CASSVEAGPMDAPLHF.

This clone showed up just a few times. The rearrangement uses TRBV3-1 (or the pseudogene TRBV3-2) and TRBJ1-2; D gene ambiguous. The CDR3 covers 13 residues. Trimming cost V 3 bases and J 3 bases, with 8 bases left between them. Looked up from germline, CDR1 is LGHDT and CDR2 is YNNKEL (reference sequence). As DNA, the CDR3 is TGTGCCAGCAGCCAGGCCGGGGACTATGGCTACACCTTC. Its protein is CASSQAGDYGYTF.

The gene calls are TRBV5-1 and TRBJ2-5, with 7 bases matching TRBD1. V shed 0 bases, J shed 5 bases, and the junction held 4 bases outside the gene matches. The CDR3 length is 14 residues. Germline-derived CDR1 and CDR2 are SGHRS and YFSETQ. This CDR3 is CASSLDRGRETQYF. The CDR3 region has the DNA TGCGCCAGCAGCTTGGACAGGGGCAGGGAGACCCAGTACTTC.

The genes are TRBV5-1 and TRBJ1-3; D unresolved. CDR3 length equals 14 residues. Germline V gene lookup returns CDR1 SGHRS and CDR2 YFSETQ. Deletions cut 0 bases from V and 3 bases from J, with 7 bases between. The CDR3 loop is CASSLDGIGNTIYF. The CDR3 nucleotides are TGCGCCAGCAGCTTGGATGGCATTGGAAACACCATATATTTT. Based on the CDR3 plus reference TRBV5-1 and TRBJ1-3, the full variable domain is KAGVTQTPRYLIKTRGQQVTLSCSPISGHRSVSWYQQTPGQGLQFLFEYFSETQRNKGNFPGRFSGRQFSNSRSEMNVSTLELGDSALYLCASSLDGIGNTIYFGEGSWLTVV.

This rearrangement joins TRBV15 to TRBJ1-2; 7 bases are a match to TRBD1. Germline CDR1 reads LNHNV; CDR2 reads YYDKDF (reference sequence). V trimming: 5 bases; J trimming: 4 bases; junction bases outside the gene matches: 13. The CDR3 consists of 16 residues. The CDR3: CATSGSTDRDGYGYTF. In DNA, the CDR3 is TGTGCCACCAGCGGGTCCACAGACAGGGATGGCTATGGCTACACCTTC.

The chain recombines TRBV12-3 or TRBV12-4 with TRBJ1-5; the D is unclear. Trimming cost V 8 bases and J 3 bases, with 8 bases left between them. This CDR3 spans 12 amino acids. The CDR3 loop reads CASRQFNQPQHF. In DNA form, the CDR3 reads TGTGCCAGCCGACAATTCAATCAGCCCCAGCATTTT.

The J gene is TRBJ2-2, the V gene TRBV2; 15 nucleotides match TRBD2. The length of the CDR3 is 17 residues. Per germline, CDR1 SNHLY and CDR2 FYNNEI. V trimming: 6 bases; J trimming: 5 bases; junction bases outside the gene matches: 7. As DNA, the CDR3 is TGTGCCAGCAGCAACGGACTAGCGGGGGGGCGTACCGGGGAGCTGTTTTTT. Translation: CASSNGLAGGRTGELFF.

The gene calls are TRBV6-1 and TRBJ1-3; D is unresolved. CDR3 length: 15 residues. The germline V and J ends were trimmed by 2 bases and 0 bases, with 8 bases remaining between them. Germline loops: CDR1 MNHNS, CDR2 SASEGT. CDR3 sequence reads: CASSEIFGSGNTIYF. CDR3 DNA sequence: TGTGCCAGCAGTGAAATCTTCGGCTCTGGAAACACCATATATTTT.

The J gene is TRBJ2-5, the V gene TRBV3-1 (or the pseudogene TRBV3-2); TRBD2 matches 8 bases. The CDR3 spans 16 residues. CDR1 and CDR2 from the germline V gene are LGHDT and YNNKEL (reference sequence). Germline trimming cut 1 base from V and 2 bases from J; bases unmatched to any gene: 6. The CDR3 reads CASSQAGTRAQETQYF. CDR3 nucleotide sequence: TGTGCCAGCAGCCAAGCCGGGACTAGGGCGCAAGAGACCCAGTACTTC.

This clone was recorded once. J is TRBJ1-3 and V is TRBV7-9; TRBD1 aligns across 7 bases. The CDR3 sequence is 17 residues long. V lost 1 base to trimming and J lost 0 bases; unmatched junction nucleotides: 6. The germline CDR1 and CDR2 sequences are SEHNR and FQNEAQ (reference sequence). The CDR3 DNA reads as TGTGCCAGCAGCTTAGGTGCCACAGGGGCCTCTGGAAACACCATATATTTT. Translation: CASSLGATGASGNTIYF.

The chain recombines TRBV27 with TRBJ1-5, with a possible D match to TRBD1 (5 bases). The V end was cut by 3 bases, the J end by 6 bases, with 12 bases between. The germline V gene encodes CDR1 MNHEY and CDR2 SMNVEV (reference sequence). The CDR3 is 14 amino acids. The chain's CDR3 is CASSLGRGGQPQHF. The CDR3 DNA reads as TGTGCCAGCAGTTTGGGCCGGGGGGGTCAGCCCCAGCATTTT.

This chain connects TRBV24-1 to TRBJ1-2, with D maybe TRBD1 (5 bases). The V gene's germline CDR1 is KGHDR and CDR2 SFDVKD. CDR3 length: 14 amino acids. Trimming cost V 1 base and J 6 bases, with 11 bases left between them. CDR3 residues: CATSDFRQGHGYTF. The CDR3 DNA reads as TGTGCCACCAGTGATTTCCGCCAGGGCCATGGCTACACCTTC.

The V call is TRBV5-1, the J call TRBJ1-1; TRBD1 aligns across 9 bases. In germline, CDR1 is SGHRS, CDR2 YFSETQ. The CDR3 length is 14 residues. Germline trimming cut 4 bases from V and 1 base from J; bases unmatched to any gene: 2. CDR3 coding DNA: TGCGCCAGCAGCCCGGACAGGGGGAACACTGAAGCTTTCTTT. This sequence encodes CASSPDRGNTEAFF.

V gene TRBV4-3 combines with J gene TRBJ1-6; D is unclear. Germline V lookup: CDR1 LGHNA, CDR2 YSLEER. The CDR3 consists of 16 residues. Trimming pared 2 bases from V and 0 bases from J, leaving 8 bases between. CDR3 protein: CASSQTRYSYNSPLHF. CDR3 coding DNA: TGCGCCAGCAGCCAAACTCGGTACTCCTATAATTCACCCCTCCACTTT.

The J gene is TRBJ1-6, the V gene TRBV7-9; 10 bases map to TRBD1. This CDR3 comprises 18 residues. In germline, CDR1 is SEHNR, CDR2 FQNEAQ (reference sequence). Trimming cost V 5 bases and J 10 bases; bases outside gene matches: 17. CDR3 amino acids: CASSISSSGTGVRSPLHF. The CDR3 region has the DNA TGTGCCAGCAGCATTTCCTCCTCCGGGACAGGGGTCCGATCACCCCTCCACTTT.

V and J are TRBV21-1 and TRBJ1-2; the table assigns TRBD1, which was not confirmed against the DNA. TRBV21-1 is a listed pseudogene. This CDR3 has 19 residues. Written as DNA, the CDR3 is TGTGCCAGCAGCAAAGAAACAGGGTGGATCCCCCTCGGTGGCGGTGGCTACACCTTC. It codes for CASSKETGWIPLGGGGYTF.

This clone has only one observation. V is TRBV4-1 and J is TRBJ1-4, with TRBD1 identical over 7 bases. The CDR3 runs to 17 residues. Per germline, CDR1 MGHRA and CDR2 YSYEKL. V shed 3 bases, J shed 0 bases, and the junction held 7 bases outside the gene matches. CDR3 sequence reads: CASSHDRDSSTNEKLFF. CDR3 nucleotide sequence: TGCGCCAGCAGCCATGACCGGGACAGCTCAACTAATGAAAAACTGTTTTTT.

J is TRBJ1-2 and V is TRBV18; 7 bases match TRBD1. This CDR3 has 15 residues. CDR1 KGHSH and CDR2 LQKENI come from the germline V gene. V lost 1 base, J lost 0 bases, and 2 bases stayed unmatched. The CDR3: CASSPQGASNYGYTF. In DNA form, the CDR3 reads TGTGCCAGCTCACCACAGGGGGCTTCTAACTATGGCTACACCTTC. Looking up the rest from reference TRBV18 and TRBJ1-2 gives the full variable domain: NAGVMQNPRHLVRRRGQEARLRCSPMKGHSHVYWYRQLPEEGLKFMVYLQKENIIDESGMPKERFSAEFPKEGPSILRIQQVVRGDSAAYFCASSPQGASNYGYTFGSGTRLTVV.

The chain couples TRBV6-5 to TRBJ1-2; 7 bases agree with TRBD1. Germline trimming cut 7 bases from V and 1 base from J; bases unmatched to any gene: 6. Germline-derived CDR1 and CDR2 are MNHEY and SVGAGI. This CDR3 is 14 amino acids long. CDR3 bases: TGTGCCAGCACGGCGACAGGGAGTAACTATGGCTACACCTTC. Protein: CASTATGSNYGYTF.

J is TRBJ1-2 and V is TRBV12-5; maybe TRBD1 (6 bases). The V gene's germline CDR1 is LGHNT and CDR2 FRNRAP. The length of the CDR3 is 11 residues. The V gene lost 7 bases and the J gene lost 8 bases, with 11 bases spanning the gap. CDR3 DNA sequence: TGTGCTAGTGAACAGGGTGACGGCTACACCTTC. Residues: CASEQGDGYTF.